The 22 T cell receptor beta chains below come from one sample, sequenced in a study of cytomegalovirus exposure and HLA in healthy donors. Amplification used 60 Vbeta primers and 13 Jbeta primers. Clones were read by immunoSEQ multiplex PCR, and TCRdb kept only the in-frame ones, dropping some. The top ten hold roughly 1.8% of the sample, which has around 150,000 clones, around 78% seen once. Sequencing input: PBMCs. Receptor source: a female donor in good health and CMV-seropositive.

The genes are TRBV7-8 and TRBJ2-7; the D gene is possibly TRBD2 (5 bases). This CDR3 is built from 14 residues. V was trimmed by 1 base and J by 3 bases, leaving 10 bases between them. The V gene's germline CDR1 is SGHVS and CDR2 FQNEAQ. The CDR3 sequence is CASSLVGADYEQYF. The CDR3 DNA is TGTGCCAGCAGCTTAGTGGGAGCTGACTACGAGCAGTACTTC. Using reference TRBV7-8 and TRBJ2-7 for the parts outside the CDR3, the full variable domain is GAGVSQSPRYKVAKRGQDVALRCDPISGHVSLFWYQQALGQGPEFLTYFQNEAQLDKSGLPSDRFFAERPEGSVSTLKIQRTQQEDSAVYLCASSLVGADYEQYFGPGTRLTVT.

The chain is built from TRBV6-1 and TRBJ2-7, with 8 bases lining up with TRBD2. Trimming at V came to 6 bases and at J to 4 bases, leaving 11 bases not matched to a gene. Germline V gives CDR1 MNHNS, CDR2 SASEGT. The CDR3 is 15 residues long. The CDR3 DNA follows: TGTGCCAGCAGGATACCCGGGGGGGCGGTGTACGAGCAGTACTTC. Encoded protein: CASRIPGGAVYEQYF.

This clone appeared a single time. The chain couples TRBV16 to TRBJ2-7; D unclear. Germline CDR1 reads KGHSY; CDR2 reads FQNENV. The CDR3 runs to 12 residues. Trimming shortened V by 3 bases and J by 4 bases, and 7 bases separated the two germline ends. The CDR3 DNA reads TGTGCCAGCAGCCAGCGAGAATACGAGCAGTACTTC. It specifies CASSQREYEQYF.

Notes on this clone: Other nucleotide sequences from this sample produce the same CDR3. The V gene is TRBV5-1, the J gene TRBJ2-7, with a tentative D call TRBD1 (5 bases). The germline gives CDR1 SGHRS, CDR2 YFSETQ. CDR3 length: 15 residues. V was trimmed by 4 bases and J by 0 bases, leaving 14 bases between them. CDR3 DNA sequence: TGCGCCAGCAGCCCAGACAGTACCAGCTCCTACGAGCAGTACTTC. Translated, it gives CASSPDSTSSYEQYF.

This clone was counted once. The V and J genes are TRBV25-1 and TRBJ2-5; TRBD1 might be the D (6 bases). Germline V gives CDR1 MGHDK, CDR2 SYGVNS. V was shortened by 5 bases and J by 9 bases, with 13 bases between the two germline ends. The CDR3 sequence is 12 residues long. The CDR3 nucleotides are TGTGCCAGCAGTCTCAGACAGGAGGCCCAGTACTTC. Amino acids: CASSLRQEAQYF.

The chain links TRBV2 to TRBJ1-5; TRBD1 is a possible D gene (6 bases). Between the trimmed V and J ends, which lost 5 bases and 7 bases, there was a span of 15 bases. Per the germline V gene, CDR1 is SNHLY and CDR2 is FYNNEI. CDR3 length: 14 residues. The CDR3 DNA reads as TGTGCCAGCAGTCAAACCGGGACACAGCAGCCCCAGCATTTT. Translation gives CASSQTGTQQPQHF.

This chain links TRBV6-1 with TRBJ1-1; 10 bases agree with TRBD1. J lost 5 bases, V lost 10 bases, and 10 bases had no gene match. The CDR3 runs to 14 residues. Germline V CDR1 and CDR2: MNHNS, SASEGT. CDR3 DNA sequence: TGTGCCACCTTATATTGGGACAGGGGAACTGAAGCTTTCTTT. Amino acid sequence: CATLYWDRGTEAFF.

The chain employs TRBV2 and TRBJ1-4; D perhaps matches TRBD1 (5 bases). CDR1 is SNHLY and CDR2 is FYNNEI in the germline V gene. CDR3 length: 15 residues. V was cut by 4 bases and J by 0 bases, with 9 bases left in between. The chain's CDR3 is CASSATGATNEKLFF. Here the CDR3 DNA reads TGTGCCAGCAGTGCCACAGGTGCAACTAATGAAAAACTGTTTTTT.

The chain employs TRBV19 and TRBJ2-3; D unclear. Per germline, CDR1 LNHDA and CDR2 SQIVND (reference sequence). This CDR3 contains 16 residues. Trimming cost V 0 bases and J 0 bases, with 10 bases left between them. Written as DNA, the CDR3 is TGTGCCAGTAGTATAGATCCGACTGCTAGCACAGATACGCAGTATTTT. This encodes CASSIDPTASTDTQYF.

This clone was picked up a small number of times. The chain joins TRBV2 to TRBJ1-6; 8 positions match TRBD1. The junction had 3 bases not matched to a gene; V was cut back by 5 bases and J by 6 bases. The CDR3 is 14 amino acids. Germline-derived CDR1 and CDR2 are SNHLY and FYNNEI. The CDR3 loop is CASSRTGPNSPLHF. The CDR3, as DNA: TGTGCCAGCAGTAGGACAGGGCCTAATTCACCCCTCCACTTT.

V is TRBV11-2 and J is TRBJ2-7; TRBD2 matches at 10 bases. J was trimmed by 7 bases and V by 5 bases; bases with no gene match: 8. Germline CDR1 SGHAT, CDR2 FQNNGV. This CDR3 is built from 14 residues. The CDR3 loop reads CASSPGLARGEQYF. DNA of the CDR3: TGTGCCAGCAGCCCGGGACTAGCGAGAGGGGAGCAGTACTTC. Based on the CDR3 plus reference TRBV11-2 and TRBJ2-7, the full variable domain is EAGVAQSPRYKIIEKRQSVAFWCNPISGHATLYWYQQILGQGPKLLIQFQNNGVVDDSQLPKDRFSAERLKGVDSTLKIQPAKLEDSAVYLCASSPGLARGEQYFGPGTRLTVT.

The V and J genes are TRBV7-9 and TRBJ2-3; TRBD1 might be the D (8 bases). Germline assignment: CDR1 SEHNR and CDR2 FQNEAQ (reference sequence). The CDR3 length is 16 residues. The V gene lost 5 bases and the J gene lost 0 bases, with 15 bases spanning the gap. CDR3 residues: CASSITGGASTDTQYF. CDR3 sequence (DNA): TGTGCCAGCAGCATAACAGGGGGGGCTAGCACAGATACGCAGTATTTT.

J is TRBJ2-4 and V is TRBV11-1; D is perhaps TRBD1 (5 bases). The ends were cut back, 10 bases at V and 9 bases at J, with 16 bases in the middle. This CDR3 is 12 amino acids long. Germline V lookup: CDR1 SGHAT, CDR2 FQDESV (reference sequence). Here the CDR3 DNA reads TGTGCCACAGGGCCGGACCCGGGCATTCAGTACTTC. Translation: CATGPDPGIQYF.

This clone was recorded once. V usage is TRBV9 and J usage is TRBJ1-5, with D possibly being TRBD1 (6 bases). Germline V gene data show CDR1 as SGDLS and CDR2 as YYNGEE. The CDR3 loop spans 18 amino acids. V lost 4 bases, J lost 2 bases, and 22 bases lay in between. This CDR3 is CASSPPYRVIRGNQPQHF. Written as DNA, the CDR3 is TGTGCCAGCAGCCCCCCCTACAGGGTAATTAGAGGCAATCAGCCCCAGCATTTT.

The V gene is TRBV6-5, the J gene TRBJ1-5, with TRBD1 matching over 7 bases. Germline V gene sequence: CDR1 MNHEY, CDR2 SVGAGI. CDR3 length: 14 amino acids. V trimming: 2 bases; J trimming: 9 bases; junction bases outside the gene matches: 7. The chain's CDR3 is CASSYPTGSGPQHF. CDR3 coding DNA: TGTGCCAGCAGTTACCCGACAGGGTCGGGGCCCCAGCATTTT.

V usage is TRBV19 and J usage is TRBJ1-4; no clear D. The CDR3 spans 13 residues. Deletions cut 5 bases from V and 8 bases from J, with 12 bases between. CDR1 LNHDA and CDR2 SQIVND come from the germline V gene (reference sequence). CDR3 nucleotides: TGTGCCAGTAGTTCAAGGACGGGGGAAAAACTGTTTTTT. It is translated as CASSSRTGEKLFF.

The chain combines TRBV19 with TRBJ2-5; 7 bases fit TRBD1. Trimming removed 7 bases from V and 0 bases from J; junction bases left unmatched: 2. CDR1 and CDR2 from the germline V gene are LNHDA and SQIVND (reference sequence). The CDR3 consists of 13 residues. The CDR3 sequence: CASNGQDQETQYF. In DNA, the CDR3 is TGTGCCAGTAACGGACAGGACCAAGAGACCCAGTACTTC.

The CDR3 protein is CASSPYSHGYTF. The CDR3 DNA follows: TGTGCCAGCAGCCCCTACAGCCATGGCTACACCTTC. The chain is built from TRBV7-2 and TRBJ1-2; D is unresolved. This CDR3 is built from 12 residues. Germline CDR1 SGHTA, CDR2 FQGNSA. V lost 5 bases, J lost 6 bases, and 10 bases lay in between.

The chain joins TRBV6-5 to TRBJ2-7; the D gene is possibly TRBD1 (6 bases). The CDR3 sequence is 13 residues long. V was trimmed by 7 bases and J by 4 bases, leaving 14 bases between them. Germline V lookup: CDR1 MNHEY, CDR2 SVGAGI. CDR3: CASNGRGNYEQYF. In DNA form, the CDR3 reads TGTGCCAGCAACGGCAGGGGTAATTACGAGCAGTACTTC.

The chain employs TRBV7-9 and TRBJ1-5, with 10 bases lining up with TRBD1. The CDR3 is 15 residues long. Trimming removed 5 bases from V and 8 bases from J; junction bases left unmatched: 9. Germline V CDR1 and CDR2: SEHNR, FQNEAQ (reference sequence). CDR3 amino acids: CASSRQGALGEPQHF. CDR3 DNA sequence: TGTGCCAGCAGCAGACAGGGGGCGCTTGGGGAGCCCCAGCATTTT. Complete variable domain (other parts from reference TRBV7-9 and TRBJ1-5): DTGVSQNPRHKITKRGQNVTFRCDPISEHNRLYWYRQTLGQGPEFLTYFQNEAQLEKSRLLSDRFSAERPKGSFSTLEIQRTEQGDSAMYLCASSRQGALGEPQHFGDGTRLSIL.

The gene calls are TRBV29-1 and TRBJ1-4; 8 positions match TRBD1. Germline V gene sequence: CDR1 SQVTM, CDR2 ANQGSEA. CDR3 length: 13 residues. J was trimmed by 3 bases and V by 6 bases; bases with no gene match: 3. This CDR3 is CSVQDRANEKLFF. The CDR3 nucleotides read TGCAGCGTGCAGGACAGGGCTAATGAAAAACTGTTTTTT.

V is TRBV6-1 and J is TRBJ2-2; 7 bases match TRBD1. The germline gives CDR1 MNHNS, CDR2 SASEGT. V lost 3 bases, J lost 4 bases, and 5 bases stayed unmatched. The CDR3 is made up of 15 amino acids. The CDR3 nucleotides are TGTGCCAGCAGTGATTGGCAGGGGGTCACCGGGGAGCTGTTTTTT. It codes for CASSDWQGVTGELFF.